This T cell receptor (beta chain) emerged from a study of beta chain features in type 1 diabetes. Study-wide results and limits: Type 1 diabetes patients had fewer VDJ junction insertions and more deletions. Type 1 diabetes patients showed a moderate but significant shortening of TCRB CDR3s in all four CD4+ subsets. For patients, the naive, central memory and Treg TCRB repertoires appeared more alike than for healthy donors.

Remarks on this clone: Antigen unknown.

CDR3 length: 15 residues. V lost 0 bases to trimming and J lost 3 bases; unmatched junction nucleotides: 3. Per germline, CDR1 LNHNV and CDR2 YYDKDF (reference sequence). The isolated RNA, all of it, was reverse transcribed, so expressed TCRB transcripts were what got sequenced. Sequencing was performed with immunoSEQ multiplex PCR; in TCRdb, only in-frame clones are kept and a portion is missing. This sample has hundreds of thousands of clones, with 11% to 15% found just once. This receptor was identified in a man aged 18-30 years with type 1 diabetes. The chain uses TRBV15 and TRBJ2-7; 9 nucleotides agree with TRBD2. Input material: naive CD4+ T cells from blood. The CDR3 DNA reads as TGTGCCACCAGCAGAGAGGGGACTAGCAGCTACGAGCAGTACTTC. It translates to CATSREGTSSYEQYF.